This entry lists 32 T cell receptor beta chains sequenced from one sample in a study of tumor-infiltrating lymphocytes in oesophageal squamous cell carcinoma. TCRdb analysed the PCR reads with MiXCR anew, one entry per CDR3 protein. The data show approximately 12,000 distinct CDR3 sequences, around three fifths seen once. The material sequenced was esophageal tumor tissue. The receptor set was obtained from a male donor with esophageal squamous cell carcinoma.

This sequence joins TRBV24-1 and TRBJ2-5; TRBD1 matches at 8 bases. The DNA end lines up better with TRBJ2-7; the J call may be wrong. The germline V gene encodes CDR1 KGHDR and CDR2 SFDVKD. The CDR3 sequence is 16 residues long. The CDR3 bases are TGTGCCACCAGTGACCCAAAGGACAGGGCAGGAATCGAGCAGTACTTC. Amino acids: CATSDPKDRAGIEQYF.

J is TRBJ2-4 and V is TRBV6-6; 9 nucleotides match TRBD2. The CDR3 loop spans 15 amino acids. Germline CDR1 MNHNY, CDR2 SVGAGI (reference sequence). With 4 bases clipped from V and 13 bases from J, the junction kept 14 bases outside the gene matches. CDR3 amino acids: CASSSRGLAHNEQYF. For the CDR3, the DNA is TGTGCCAGCAGTTCACGGGGACTAGCCCACAATGAGCAGTACTTC.

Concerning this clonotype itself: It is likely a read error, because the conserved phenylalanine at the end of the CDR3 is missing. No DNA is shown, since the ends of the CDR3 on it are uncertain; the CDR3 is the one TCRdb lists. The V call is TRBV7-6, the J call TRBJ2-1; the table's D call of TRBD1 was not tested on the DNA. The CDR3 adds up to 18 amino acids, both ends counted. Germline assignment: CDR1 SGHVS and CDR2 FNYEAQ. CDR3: CASSRQGANTNSPLHFGN.

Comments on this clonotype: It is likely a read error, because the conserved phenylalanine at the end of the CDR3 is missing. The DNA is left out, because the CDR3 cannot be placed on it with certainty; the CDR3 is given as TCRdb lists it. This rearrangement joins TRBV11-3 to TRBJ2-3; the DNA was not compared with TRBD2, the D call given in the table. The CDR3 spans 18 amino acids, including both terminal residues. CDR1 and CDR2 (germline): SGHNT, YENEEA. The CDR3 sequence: CASSLDSGRTLDEQYFGP.

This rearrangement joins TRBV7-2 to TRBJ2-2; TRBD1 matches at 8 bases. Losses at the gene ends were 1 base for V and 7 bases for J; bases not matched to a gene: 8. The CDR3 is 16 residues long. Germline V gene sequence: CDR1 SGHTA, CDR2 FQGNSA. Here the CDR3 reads CASSLGGQGSGGELFF. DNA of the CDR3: TGTGCCAGCAGCTTAGGAGGACAGGGTTCGGGCGGGGAGCTGTTTTTT.

The CDR3: CAISVQGFNEKLFF. Written as DNA, the CDR3 is TGTGCCATCAGTGTACAGGGATTTAATGAAAAACTGTTTTTT. The rearrangement uses TRBV10-3 and TRBJ1-4, with a tentative D call TRBD1 (6 bases). The ends were cut back, 4 bases at V and 4 bases at J, with 10 bases in the middle. Looked up from germline, CDR1 is ENHRY and CDR2 is SYGVKD. This CDR3 comprises 14 residues.

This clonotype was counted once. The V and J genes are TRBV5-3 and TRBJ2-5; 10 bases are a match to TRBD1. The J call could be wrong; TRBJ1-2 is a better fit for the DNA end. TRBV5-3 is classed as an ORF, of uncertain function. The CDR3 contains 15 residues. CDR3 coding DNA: TGTGCCAGCAGTCATCGGACAGGGGGGATCGATGGCTACACCTTC. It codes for CASSHRTGGIDGYTF.

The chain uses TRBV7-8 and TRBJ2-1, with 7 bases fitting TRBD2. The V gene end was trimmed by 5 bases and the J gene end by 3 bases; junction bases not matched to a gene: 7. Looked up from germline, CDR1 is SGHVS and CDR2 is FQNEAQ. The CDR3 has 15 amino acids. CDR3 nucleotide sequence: TGTGCCAGCAGCCCTGGGGCGGGAGACTACAATGAGCAGTTCTTC. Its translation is CASSPGAGDYNEQFF.

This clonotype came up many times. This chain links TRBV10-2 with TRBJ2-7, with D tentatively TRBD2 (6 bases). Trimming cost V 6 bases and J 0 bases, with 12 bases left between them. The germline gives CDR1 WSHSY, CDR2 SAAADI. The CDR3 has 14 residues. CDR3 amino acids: CASRRTTSSYEQYF. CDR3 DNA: TGCGCCAGCAGAAGGACTACCAGCTCCTACGAGCAGTACTTC.

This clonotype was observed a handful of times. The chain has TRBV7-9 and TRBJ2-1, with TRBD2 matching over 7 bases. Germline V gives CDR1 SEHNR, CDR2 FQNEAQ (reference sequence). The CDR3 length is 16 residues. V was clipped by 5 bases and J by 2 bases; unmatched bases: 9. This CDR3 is CASSPASSGTYNEQFF. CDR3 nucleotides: TGTGCCAGCAGCCCCGCCTCTAGCGGAACCTACAATGAGCAGTTCTTC.

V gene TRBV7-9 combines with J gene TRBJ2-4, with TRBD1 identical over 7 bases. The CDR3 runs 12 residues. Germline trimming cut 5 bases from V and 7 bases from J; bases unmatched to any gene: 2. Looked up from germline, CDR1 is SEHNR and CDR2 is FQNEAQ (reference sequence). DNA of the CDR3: TGTGCCAGCAGCCCACAGGGGAACATTCAGTACTTC. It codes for CASSPQGNIQYF.

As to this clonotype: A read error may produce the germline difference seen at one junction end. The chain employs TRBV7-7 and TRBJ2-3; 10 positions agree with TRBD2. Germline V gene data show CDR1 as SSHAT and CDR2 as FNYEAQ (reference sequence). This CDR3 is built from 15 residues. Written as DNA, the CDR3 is TGTGCTAGCAGCTTGGGACTAGCGAACACAGATACGCAGTATTTT. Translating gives CASSLGLANTDTQYF. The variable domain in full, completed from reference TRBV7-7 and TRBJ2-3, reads GAGVSQSPRYKVTKRGQDVTLRCDPISSHATLYWYQQALGQGPEFLTYFNYEAQPDKSGLPSDRFSAERPEGSISTLTIQRTEQRDSAMYRCASSLGLANTDTQYFGPGTRLTVL.

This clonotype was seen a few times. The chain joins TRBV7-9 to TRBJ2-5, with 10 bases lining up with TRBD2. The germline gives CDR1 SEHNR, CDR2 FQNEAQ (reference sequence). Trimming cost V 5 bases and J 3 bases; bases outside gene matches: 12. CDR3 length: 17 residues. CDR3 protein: CASSPLAGEVREETQYF. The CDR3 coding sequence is TGTGCCAGCAGCCCCCTAGCGGGAGAGGTCCGGGAAGAGACCCAGTACTTC.

The CDR3 reads CASIPDTQYF. DNA of the CDR3: TGTGCCAGCATCCCAGATACGCAGTATTTT. This chain connects TRBV6-6 to TRBJ2-3, with D uncertain. This CDR3 has 10 residues. Germline values: CDR1 MNHNY, CDR2 SVGAGI (reference sequence). Trimming removed 7 bases at V and 4 bases at J, with 3 bases between.

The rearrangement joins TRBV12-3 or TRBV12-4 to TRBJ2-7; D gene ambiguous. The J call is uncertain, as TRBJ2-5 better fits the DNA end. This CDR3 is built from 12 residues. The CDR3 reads CASSLAQSTQYF. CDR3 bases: TGTGCCAGCAGTTTGGCCCAGTCGACCCAGTACTTC.

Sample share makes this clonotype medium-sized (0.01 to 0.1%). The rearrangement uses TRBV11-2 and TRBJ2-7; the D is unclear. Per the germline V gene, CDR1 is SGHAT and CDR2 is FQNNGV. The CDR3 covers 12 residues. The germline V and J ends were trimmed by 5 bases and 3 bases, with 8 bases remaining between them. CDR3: CASSPRIYEQYF. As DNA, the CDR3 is TGTGCCAGCAGCCCCCGGATCTACGAGCAGTACTTC.

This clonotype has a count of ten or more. CDR3 residues: CSAYLRVAGETQYF. In nucleotides, the CDR3 is TGCAGTGCTTATTTGCGGGTAGCCGGAGAGACCCAGTACTTC. The gene calls are TRBV20-1 and TRBJ2-5; a possible D gene is TRBD2 (5 bases). The CDR3 sequence is 14 residues long. V lost 5 bases and J 4 bases, leaving 17 bases between the germline ends. Germline V gene sequence: CDR1 DFQATT, CDR2 SNEGSKA (reference sequence).

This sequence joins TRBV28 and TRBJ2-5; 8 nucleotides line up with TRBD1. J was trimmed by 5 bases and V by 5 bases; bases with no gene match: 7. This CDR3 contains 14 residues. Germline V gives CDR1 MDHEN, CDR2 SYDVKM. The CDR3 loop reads CASSGRRGRETQYF. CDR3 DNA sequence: TGTGCCAGCAGTGGACGCAGGGGGCGGGAGACCCAGTACTTC. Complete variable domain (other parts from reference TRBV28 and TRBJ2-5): DVKVTQSSRYLVKRTGEKVFLECVQDMDHENMFWYRQDPGLGLRLIYFSYDVKMKEKGDIPEGYSVSREKKERFSLILESASTNQTSMYLCASSGRRGRETQYFGPGTRLLVL.

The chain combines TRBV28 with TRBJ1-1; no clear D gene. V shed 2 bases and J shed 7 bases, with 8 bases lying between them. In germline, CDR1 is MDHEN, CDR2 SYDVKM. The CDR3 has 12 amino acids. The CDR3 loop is CASSLVKSEAFF. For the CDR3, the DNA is TGTGCCAGCAGTTTAGTCAAGAGTGAAGCTTTCTTT.

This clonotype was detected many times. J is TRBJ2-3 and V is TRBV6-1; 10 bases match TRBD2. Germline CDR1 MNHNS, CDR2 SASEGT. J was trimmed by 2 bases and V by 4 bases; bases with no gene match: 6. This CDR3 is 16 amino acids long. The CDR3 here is CASSARTSGNTDTQYF. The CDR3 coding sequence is TGTGCCAGCAGTGCAAGGACTAGCGGCAACACAGATACGCAGTATTTT.

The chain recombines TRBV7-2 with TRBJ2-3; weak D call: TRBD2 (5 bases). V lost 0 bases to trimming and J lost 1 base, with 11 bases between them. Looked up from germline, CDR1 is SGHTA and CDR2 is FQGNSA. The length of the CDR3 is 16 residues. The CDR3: CASSLAAGQGTDTQYF. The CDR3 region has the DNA TGTGCCAGCAGCTTAGCCGCGGGCCAGGGCACAGATACGCAGTATTTT. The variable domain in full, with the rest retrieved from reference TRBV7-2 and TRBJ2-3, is GAGVSQSPSNKVTEKGKDVELRCDPISGHTALYWYRQSLGQGLEFLIYFQGNSAPDKSGLPSDRFSAERTGGSVSTLTIQRTQQEDSAVYLCASSLAAGQGTDTQYFGPGTRLTVL.

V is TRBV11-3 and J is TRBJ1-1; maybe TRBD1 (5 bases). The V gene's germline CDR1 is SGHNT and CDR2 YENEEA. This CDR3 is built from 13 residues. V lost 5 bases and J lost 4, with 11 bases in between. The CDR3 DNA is TGTGCCAGCAGCCGACAGTCGGGCACTGAAGCTTTCTTT. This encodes CASSRQSGTEAFF.

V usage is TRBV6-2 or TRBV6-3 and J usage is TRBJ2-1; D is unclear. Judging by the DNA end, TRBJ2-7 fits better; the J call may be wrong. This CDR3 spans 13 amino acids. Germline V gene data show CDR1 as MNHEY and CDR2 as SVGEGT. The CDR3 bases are TGTGCCAGCAGCCACCCCGAGAACTACGAGCAGTACTTC. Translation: CASSHPENYEQYF.

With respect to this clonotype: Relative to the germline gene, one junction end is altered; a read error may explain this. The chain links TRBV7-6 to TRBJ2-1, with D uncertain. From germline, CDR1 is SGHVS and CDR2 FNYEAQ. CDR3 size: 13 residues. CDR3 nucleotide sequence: TGTGCTAGCAGCTTTACTATAGGTAATGAGCAGTTCTTC. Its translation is CASSFTIGNEQFF.

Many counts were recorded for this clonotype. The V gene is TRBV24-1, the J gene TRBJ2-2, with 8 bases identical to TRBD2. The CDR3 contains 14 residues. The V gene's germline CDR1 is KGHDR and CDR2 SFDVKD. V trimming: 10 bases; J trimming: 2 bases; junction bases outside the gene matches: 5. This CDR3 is CATARTSNTGELFF. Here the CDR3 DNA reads TGTGCCACGGCCAGGACTAGCAACACCGGGGAGCTGTTTTTT.

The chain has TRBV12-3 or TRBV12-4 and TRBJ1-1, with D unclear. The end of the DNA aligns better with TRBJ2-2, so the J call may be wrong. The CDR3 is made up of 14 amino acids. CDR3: CASSLIGYTGELFF. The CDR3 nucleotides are TGTGCCAGCAGTTTAATAGGCTACACCGGGGAGCTGTTTTTT.

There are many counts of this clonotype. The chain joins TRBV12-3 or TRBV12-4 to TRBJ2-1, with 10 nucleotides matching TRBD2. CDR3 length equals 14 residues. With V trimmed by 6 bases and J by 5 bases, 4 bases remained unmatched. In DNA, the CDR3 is TGTGCCAGCAGAGAGAGCGGGAGGGACAATGAGCAGTTCTTC. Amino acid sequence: CASRESGRDNEQFF.

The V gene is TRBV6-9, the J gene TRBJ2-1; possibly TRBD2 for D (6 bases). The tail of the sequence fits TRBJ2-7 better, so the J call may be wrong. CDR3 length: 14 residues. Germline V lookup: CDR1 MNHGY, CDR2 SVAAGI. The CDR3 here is CASSYGGLGSEQYF. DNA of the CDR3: TGTGCCAGCAGTTACGGAGGGCTCGGTAGCGAGCAGTACTTC.

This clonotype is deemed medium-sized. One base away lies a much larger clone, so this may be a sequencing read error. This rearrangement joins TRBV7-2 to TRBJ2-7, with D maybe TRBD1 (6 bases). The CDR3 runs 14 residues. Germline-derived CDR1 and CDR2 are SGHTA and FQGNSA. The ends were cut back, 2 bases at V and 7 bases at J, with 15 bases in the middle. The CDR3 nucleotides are TGTGCCAGCAGCTTACATACCGGGACAAATGAGCAGTACTTC. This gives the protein CASSLHTGTNEQYF.

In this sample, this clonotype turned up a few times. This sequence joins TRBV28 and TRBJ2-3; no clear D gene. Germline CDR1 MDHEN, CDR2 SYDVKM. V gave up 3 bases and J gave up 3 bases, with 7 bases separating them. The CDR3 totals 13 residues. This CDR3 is CASSFRLTDTQYF. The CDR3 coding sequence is TGTGCCAGCAGTTTCCGACTTACAGATACGCAGTATTTT.

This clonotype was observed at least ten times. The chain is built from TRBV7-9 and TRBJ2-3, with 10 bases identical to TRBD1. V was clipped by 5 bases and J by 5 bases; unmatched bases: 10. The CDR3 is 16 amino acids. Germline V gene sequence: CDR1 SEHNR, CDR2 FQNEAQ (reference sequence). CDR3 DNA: TGTGCCAGCAGCCCTGGGACAGGGGTATTTAGAGATACGCAGTATTTT. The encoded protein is CASSPGTGVFRDTQYF.

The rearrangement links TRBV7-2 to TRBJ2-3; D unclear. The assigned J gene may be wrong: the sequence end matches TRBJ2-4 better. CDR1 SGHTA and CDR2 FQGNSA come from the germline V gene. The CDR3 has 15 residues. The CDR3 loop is CASSSVAPSGNIQYF. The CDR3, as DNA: TGTGCCAGCAGCTCGGTAGCTCCAAGTGGAAACATTCAGTACTTC.